The present TCR beta chain was sequenced within a study of cytomegalovirus exposure and HLA in healthy donors. The junction had 2 bases not matched to a gene; V was cut back by 6 bases and J by 4 bases. The CDR3 consists of 15 residues. Germline V gene sequence: CDR1 SNHLY, CDR2 FYNNEI. Study-wide points: Certain indistinguishable V segments, among them TRBV6-2 and TRBV6-3, were excluded. A later analysis linked a missense DCLRE1C variant to TCR beta V- and J-gene trimming. Using a false discovery rate of 0.05, a later analysis showed that fewer than 20,000 TCR beta sequences were associated with HLA alleles.

PCR employed 60 Vbeta and 13 Jbeta primers. Sequencing was performed with immunoSEQ multiplex PCR; in TCRdb, only in-frame clones are kept and a portion is missing. The repertoire includes about 130,000 clones, 80% of them detected once, and over 4% sits in the top ten. In the case of this clone: What it recognizes is unknown.

The V call is TRBV2, the J call TRBJ2-2; 13 positions match TRBD2. The sequence derives from a man aged 30 to 39 in good health. The source material was PBMCs. CDR3 region: CASRTSGGITGELFF. The CDR3 DNA reads TGTGCCAGCAGGACTAGCGGGGGGATCACCGGGGAGCTGTTTTTT.